This T cell receptor (beta chain) was identified in a study of T cell responses to AZD1222 COVID-19 vaccine. The overall study: Both about-4-week and about-12-week second-dose recipients were combined.

Findings of the study overall: Recipients of AZD1222 seropositive at baseline numbered only 5 to 7. Elevations in Spike-specific TCR breadth and depth followed administration of two AZD1222 doses. Regions left unmutated in variants are reportedly the target of nearly half of spike-specific TCRs.

Looked up from germline, CDR1 is GTSNPN and CDR2 is SVGIG (reference sequence). The germline V and J ends were trimmed by 0 bases and 0 bases, with 18 bases remaining between them. The CDR3 is made up of 19 amino acids. This table comes from immunoSEQ multiplex PCR, and its TCRdb copy is limited to in-frame clones, with some not included. The repertoire holds 97,000 or so clones, with more than 75% as singletons. Note on this clone: Its antigen is unidentified.

The TCR sequence derives from an adult in good health. This chain uses TRBV30 with TRBJ1-6; weak D call: TRBD1 (5 bases). Sequencing was performed on peripheral blood, taken on day 0 of AZD1222 vaccination. The CDR3 spells CAWSVSKTDFFSYNSPLHF. The CDR3 coding sequence is TGTGCCTGGAGTGTAAGCAAGACAGACTTTTTCTCCTATAATTCACCCCTCCACTTT.